This T cell receptor beta chain comes out of a study of T cells in Graves' hyperthyroidism and ophthalmopathy. Many counts were recorded for this clonotype. Those with hyperthyroidism were 18 to 65 years old, newly diagnosed, and ill for under 2 months. Used for diagnoses were clinical symptoms, serum thyroxine and TRAb, thyroid ultrasound and orbital computed tomography. PBMCs came from 7.5 to 10 ml fresh peripheral blood. Researchers took RNA transcripts and amplified the TCR beta CDR3 regions from them. Carried out on the TCR CDR3, a first-round RT-PCR used the HTBI primer set. Via MiXCR, TCRdb re-called the multiplex PCR reads, giving one row per CDR3 protein. The data hold approximately 710,000 distinct CDR3 sequences, with approximately 15% observed a single time. Trimming took 5 bases from V and 2 from J, leaving 6 bases between them. The germline gives CDR1 MDHEN, CDR2 SYDVKM. CDR3 length: 12 residues.

This chain links TRBV28 with TRBJ1-1, with unresolved D. This clonotype was obtained from a man over 45 with Graves' hyperthyroidism. The sample taken for sequencing was blood. CDR3 nucleotides: TGTGCCAGCAGTAGACCTAACACTGAAGCTTTCTTT. This translates into CASSRPNTEAFF.